This T cell receptor (beta chain) was obtained from a study of control samples from healthy donors and cancer patients. Trimming cost V 3 bases and J 5 bases; bases outside gene matches: 8. The CDR3 has 16 amino acids. CDR1 is SGDLS, CDR2 YYNGEE, per germline. Measured with immunoSEQ multiplex PCR; TCRdb has only the in-frame clones, and not every one. The data contain around 140,000 clones, 93% of them singletons. The V and J genes are TRBV9 and TRBJ1-4; 9 bases line up with TRBD1. This TCR derives from a man between 18 and 35 years old in good health. Material for sequencing was blood. Here the CDR3 reads CASSASTGTGNEKLFF. DNA of the CDR3: TGTGCCAGCAGCGCCTCCACCGGGACAGGGAATGAAAAACTGTTTTTT. Combining the CDR3 with reference TRBV9 and TRBJ1-4 gives the whole variable domain DSGVTQTPKHLITATGQRVTLRCSPRSGDLSVYWYQQSLDQGLQFLIQYYNGEERAKGNILERFSAQQFPDLHSELNLSSLELGDSALYFCASSASTGTGNEKLFFGSGTQLSVL.